The 24 T cell receptor beta chains given below trace back to one sample, sequenced in a study of beta chain features in type 1 diabetes. The entirety of the isolated RNA underwent reverse transcription, so expressed TCRB transcripts were sequenced. The data were produced by immunoSEQ multiplex PCR, yet TCRdb's version contains in-frame clones alone and is incomplete. The repertoire holds about 410,000 clones, around 14% seen once, with around 0.039% in the top ten. The sample was naive CD4+ T cells from blood. These receptors were collected from a man under 40 in good health.

Concerning this clone: Additional DNA sequences in this sample encode the identical CDR3. The chain combines TRBV30 with TRBJ1-5; D unclear. CDR1 and CDR2 (germline): GTSNPN, SVGIG (reference sequence). With 0 bases removed from V and 5 bases from J, the gap between germline ends came to 8 bases. The CDR3 runs 13 residues. DNA for the CDR3: TGTGCCTGGAGTGTACGAAGGGATCAGCCCCAGCATTTT. It specifies CAWSVRRDQPQHF.

The sample holds a few counts of this clone. The gene calls are TRBV7-6 and TRBJ2-1; D possibly corresponds to TRBD1 (5 bases). The germline gives CDR1 SGHVS, CDR2 FNYEAQ. The germline V and J ends were trimmed by 2 bases and 8 bases, with 22 bases remaining between them. This CDR3 is built from 17 residues. Here the CDR3 DNA reads TGTGCCAGCAGCTTACTTTTGAAGCTGGGGCGGATCCATGAGCAGTTCTTC. Protein product: CASSLLLKLGRIHEQFF. Filled out from reference TRBV7-6 and TRBJ2-1, the complete variable domain reads GAGVSQSPRYKVTKRGQDVALRCDPISGHVSLYWYRQALGQGPEFLTYFNYEAQQDKSGLPNDRFSAERPEGSISTLTIQRTEQRDSAMYRCASSLLLKLGRIHEQFFGPGTRLTVL.

This clone came up once. The CDR3 region is CASSPGLAGVSDTQYF. In DNA form, the CDR3 reads TGTGCCAGCAGCCCCGGACTAGCGGGAGTATCAGATACGCAGTATTTT. The rearrangement uses TRBV7-3 and TRBJ2-3; TRBD2 matches 13 bases. This CDR3 comprises 16 residues. J lost 4 bases, V lost 5 bases, and 6 bases had no gene match. Germline V gene lookup returns CDR1 SGHTA and CDR2 FQGTGA. Full variable domain (remainder filled in from reference TRBV7-3 and TRBJ2-3): GAGVSQTPSNKVTEKGKYVELRCDPISGHTALYWYRQSLGQGPEFLIYFQGTGAADDSGLPNDRFFAVRPEGSVSTLKIQRTERGDSAVYLCASSPGLAGVSDTQYFGPGTRLTVL.

This clone appeared a single time. CDR3 amino acids: CAWSVQTSGTDTQYF. Here the CDR3 DNA reads TGTGCCTGGAGTGTACAGACTAGCGGCACAGATACGCAGTATTTT. The chain is built from TRBV30 and TRBJ2-3, with 8 bases that match TRBD2. CDR3 length: 15 residues. V lost 0 bases to trimming and J lost 1 base; unmatched junction nucleotides: 3. In germline, CDR1 is GTSNPN, CDR2 SVGIG (reference sequence).

Here the CDR3 reads CSASSGGRTEAFF. The CDR3 DNA reads TGCAGCGCTTCTTCAGGGGGGCGAACTGAAGCTTTCTTT. This rearrangement joins TRBV29-1 to TRBJ1-1; 7 bases align to TRBD1. Germline-derived CDR1 and CDR2 are SQVTM and ANQGSEA. J was trimmed by 5 bases and V by 7 bases; bases with no gene match: 10. The CDR3 spans 13 residues.

The V gene is TRBV7-2, the J gene TRBJ2-7; the match to TRBD2 covers 9 bases. The CDR3 covers 15 residues. The V and J ends lost 5 bases and 2 bases, in that order; junction bases with no gene match: 7. CDR1 and CDR2 (germline): SGHTA, FQGNSA. CDR3: CASSPAASGAYEQYV. The CDR3 coding sequence is TGTGCCAGCAGCCCCGCGGCTAGCGGGGCCTACGAGCAGTACGTC.

This clone was picked up a small number of times. At one end, the junction sequence differs from germline, possibly due to a read error. V and J are TRBV7-7 and TRBJ2-1; the match to TRBD2 covers 8 bases. The germline CDR1 and CDR2 sequences are SSHAT and FNYEAQ (reference sequence). CDR3 length: 17 amino acids. CDR3 DNA: TGTGCTAGCAGCTTAGTACCCCCCGCTAGCGGGTACAATGAGCAGTTCTTC. Protein sequence: CASSLVPPASGYNEQFF.

The chain has TRBV2 and TRBJ2-1, with D possibly matching TRBD1 (6 bases). V lost 10 bases, J lost 0 bases, and 16 bases lay in between. The CDR3 length is 15 residues. In germline, CDR1 is SNHLY, CDR2 FYNNEI. Here the CDR3 reads CATQGQTISYNEQFF. The CDR3 DNA reads as TGTGCCACTCAGGGACAAACAATCTCCTACAATGAGCAGTTCTTC.

This chain connects TRBV27 to TRBJ2-1; no reliable D call. The CDR3 runs 11 residues. V was trimmed by 8 bases and J by 4 bases, leaving 6 bases between them. Germline CDR1 MNHEY, CDR2 SMNVEV (reference sequence). DNA of the CDR3: TGTGCCAGCCGCCTTTACAATGAGCAGTTCTTC. Translation gives CASRLYNEQFF.

This clone was seen more than once but under ten times. V gene TRBV21-1 combines with J gene TRBJ2-7; TRBD2, the D gene given by the table, was not confirmed from the DNA. TRBV21-1 constitutes a pseudogene. CDR3 length: 13 residues. The CDR3 DNA reads as TGTGCCAGCAGCAAACTAGTTACCTACGAGCAGTACGTC. Translating gives CASSKLVTYEQYV.

The chain has TRBV11-2 and TRBJ2-5, with TRBD1 matching over 11 bases. The V gene's germline CDR1 is SGHAT and CDR2 FQNNGV. With V trimmed by 5 bases and J by 2 bases, 10 bases remained unmatched. The CDR3 loop spans 17 amino acids. CDR3 sequence (DNA): TGTGCCAGCAGCAACCGGATTGGGGACAGGGGGCAAGAGACCCAGTACTTC. This gives the protein CASSNRIGDRGQETQYF.

This clone has only a few counts. V usage is TRBV18 and J usage is TRBJ2-2; D is ambiguous. Germline V gene data show CDR1 as KGHSH and CDR2 as LQKENI. V was cut by 0 bases and J by 3 bases, with 5 bases left in between. The CDR3 is 14 amino acids. DNA of the CDR3: TGTGCCAGCTCACCACCGAGAGACACCGGGGAGCTGTTTTTT. It is translated as CASSPPRDTGELFF.

V is TRBV15 and J is TRBJ2-1; 14 bases fit TRBD2. This CDR3 region has 16 residues. Per germline, CDR1 LNHNV and CDR2 YYDKDF (reference sequence). With V trimmed by 5 bases and J by 8 bases, 8 bases remained unmatched. The CDR3 sequence is CATSRPGLAGVYEQFF. The CDR3 nucleotides read TGTGCCACCAGCCGCCCGGGACTAGCGGGGGTGTATGAGCAGTTCTTC. Based on the CDR3 plus reference TRBV15 and TRBJ2-1, the full variable domain is DAMVIQNPRYQVTQFGKPVTLSCSQTLNHNVMYWYQQKSSQAPKLLFHYYDKDFNNEADTPDNFQSRRPNTSFCFLDIRSPGLGDTAMYLCATSRPGLAGVYEQFFGPGTRLTVL.

This clone was recorded a few times. V usage is TRBV15 and J usage is TRBJ2-3; 9 nucleotides agree with TRBD2. Trimming at V came to 3 bases and at J to 8 bases, leaving 18 bases not matched to a gene. This CDR3 is 18 amino acids long. Germline assignment: CDR1 LNHNV and CDR2 YYDKDF (reference sequence). The CDR3 DNA sequence: TGTGCCACCAGCAGCTCTCTTTTAGCGGGGGCCCTGACGGGTACGCAGTATTTT. It yields the protein CATSSSLLAGALTGTQYF.

Only a few counts were recorded for this clone. The gene calls are TRBV15 and TRBJ2-6; D is perhaps TRBD1 (6 bases). CDR1 and CDR2 from the germline V gene are LNHNV and YYDKDF (reference sequence). Between the trimmed V and J ends, which lost 3 bases and 2 bases, there was a span of 14 bases. This CDR3 spans 17 amino acids. CDR3 DNA: TGTGCCACCAGCAGCCCTACAGGGTCGGCTGGGGCCAACGTCCTGACTTTC. Protein: CATSSPTGSAGANVLTF.

The chain joins TRBV30 to TRBJ1-3; D might be TRBD1 (5 bases). Germline values: CDR1 GTSNPN, CDR2 SVGIG (reference sequence). The CDR3 has 14 amino acids. Trimming shortened V by 4 bases and J by 8 bases, and 18 bases separated the two germline ends. The CDR3 region is CAWTRDGDSHTIYF. In DNA form, the CDR3 reads TGTGCCTGGACCCGGGACGGGGATTCGCACACCATATATTTT.

There are a few counts of this clone. The chain uses TRBV6-1 and TRBJ1-1; 8 bases fit TRBD1. Germline CDR1 reads MNHNS; CDR2 reads SASEGT. This CDR3 spans 15 amino acids. The junction had 7 bases not matched to a gene; V was cut back by 5 bases and J by 2 bases. This CDR3 is CASSLDRGGNTEAFF. In DNA form, the CDR3 reads TGTGCCAGCAGTCTCGACAGGGGAGGTAACACTGAAGCTTTCTTT.

The chain has TRBV5-4 and TRBJ2-7; D not certain. Germline V CDR1 and CDR2: SGHNT, YYREEE (reference sequence). The germline V and J ends were trimmed by 5 bases and 6 bases, with 15 bases remaining between them. This CDR3 contains 13 residues. CDR3 sequence (DNA): TGTGCCAGCAGTTTAAATACCTTAGGCGAGCAGTACGTC. This codes for CASSLNTLGEQYV.

This clone was counted a few times. The V gene is TRBV5-1, the J gene TRBJ1-5; the match to TRBD1 covers 9 bases. J lost 4 bases, V lost 4 bases, and 6 bases had no gene match. The germline V gene encodes CDR1 SGHRS and CDR2 YFSETQ. This CDR3 region has 15 residues. This CDR3 reads CASSVTGGYNQPQHF. The CDR3 DNA is TGCGCCAGCAGCGTTACAGGGGGCTATAATCAGCCCCAGCATTTT.

To note about this clone: The sample has other DNA sequences that encode this CDR3 too. This chain joins TRBV10-3 and TRBJ2-2; D remains ambiguous. The CDR3 totals 11 residues. The ends were cut back, 6 bases at V and 5 bases at J, with 4 bases in the middle. Germline loops: CDR1 ENHRY, CDR2 SYGVKD. In nucleotides, the CDR3 is TGTGCCATCAGGGGGACCGGGGAGCTGTTTTTT. This encodes CAIRGTGELFF.

This clone was observed a handful of times. The CDR3 here is CASSLVHGLAPSEQFF. The CDR3 DNA is TGTGCCAGCAGCTTAGTTCATGGGCTAGCGCCAAGTGAGCAGTTCTTC. The chain joins TRBV7-8 to TRBJ2-1, with TRBD2 as a possible D gene (6 bases). The length of the CDR3 is 16 residues. Trimming removed 1 base from V and 9 bases from J, with 19 bases in between. The germline gives CDR1 SGHVS, CDR2 FQNEAQ.

This clone was counted between two and nine times. This chain links TRBV30 with TRBJ2-7; D remains ambiguous. The V and J ends lost 1 base and 5 bases respectively, with 6 bases between them. Germline V gene sequence: CDR1 GTSNPN, CDR2 SVGIG (reference sequence). This CDR3 is built from 11 residues. As DNA, the CDR3 is TGTGCCTGGAGTGGAGTTGACGAGCAGTACGTC. This sequence encodes CAWSGVDEQYV.

This chain uses TRBV2 with TRBJ1-5; 8 bases are a match to TRBD1. J lost 1 base, V lost 7 bases, and 3 bases had no gene match. The CDR3 length is 14 residues. Germline V gene data show CDR1 as SNHLY and CDR2 as FYNNEI. CDR3 DNA sequence: TGTGCCAGCAATGCAGGGGGCAGCAATCAGCCCCAGCATTTT. Protein: CASNAGGSNQPQHF.

V and J are TRBV4-3 and TRBJ2-2; D uncertain. V was shortened by 1 base and J by 2 bases, with 11 bases between the two germline ends. Germline lookup yields CDR1 LGHNA and CDR2 YSLEER. This CDR3 has 16 amino acids. CDR3 nucleotide sequence: TGCGCCAGCAGCCAAGCAGAGGTTCCCAACACCGGGGAGCTGTTTTTT. Translated, it gives CASSQAEVPNTGELFF.